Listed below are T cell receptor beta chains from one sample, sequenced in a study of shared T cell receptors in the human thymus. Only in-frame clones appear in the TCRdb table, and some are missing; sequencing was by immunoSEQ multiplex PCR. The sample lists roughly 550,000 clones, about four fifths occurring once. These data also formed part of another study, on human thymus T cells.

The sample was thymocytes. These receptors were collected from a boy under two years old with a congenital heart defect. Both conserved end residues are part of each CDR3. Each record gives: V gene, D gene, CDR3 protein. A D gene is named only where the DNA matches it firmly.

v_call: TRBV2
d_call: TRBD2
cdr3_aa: CASSRRQITGTKAGELFF

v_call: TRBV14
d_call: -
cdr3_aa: CASSQDGANGTGELFF

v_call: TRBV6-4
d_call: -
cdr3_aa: CASSEGADSYEQYF

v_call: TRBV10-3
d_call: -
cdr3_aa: CAIMSDSTSEQFF

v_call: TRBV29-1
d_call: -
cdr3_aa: CSVLHSSFHLRAFF

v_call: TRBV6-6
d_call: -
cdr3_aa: CASSYSEGADTQYF

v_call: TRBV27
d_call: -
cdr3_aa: CASSLGQGDGYTF

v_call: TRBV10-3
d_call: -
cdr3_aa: CAISGALEPTQETQYF

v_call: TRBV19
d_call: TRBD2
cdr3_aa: CASSEGHGRSSYEQYF

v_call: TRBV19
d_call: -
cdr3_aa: CARPRFTNTEAFF

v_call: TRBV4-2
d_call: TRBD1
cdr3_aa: CASSQAGKGQGVNYGYTF

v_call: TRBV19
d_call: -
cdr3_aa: CATQAGPTRQYF

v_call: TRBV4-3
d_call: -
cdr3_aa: CASSQDYRDDEQFF

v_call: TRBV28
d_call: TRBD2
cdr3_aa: CASSPHLRGTSGKSYEQYF

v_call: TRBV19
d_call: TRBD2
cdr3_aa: CASTGRATGELFF

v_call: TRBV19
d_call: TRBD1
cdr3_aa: CASSGTGTVRDNQPQHF

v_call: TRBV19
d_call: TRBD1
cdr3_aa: CASRGTGPYGYTF

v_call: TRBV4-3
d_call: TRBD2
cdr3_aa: CASSQDGGASGRHAETQYF

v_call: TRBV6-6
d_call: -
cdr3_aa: CASRRGGPLYEQYF

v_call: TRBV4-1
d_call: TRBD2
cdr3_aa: CASSQKLSPGTSGRAETQYF

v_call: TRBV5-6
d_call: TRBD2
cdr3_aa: CASSLAGTSGYEQYF

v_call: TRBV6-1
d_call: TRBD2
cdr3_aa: CASSEGWISGSPYEQYF

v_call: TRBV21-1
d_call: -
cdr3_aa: CASSRTGFFYEQYF

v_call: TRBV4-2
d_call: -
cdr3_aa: CASRLREPPTYEQYF

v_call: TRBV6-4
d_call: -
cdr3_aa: CASRLVGGGGEQFF

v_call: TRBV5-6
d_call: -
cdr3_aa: CASTLTGGEQYF

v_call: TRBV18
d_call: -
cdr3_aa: CASSQLERFDWDLAKNIQYF

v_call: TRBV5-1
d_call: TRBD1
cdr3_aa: CASSSPRGLLGETQYF

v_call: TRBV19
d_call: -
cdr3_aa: CASSNLSYEQYF

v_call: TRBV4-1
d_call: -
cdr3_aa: CASSQDDRKFNEQYF

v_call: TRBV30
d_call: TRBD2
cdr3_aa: CAWKRTSGTYEQYF

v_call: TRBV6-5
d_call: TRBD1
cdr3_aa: CASSSLGTATNEKLFF

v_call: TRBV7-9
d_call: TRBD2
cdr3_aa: CASSSTSELAKNIQYF

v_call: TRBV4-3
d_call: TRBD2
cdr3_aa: CASSQDNSGRLEQYF

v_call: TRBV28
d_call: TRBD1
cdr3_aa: CASSSRQGPFLYEQYF

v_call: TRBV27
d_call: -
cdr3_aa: CASSLSGSETQYF

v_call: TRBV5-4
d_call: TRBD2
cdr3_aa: CASSLSEREAGGPDEQYF

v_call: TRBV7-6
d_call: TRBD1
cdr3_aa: CASSLATQGGNTEAFF

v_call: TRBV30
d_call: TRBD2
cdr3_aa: CAWSAPSGRALDEQFF

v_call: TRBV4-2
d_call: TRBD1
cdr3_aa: CASSQDRDREDTQYF

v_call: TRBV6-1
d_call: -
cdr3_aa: CASSVGTINEKLFF

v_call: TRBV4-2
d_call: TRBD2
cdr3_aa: CASSQGASGAPDTQYF

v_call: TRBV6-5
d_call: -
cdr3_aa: CASRTTPGDEQFF

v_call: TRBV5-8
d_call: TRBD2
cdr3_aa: CASSLIPKRGSYEQYF

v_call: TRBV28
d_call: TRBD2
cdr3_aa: CASSTGTSRATSTDTQYF

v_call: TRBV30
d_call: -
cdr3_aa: CAWSVSQGTEAFF

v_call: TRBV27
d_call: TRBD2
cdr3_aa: CASSLGLAGVDEQYF

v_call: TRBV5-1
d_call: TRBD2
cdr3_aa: CASSLGHLSGGSTGTYEQYF

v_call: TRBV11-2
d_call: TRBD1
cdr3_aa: CASSLGDRAGVNTEAFF

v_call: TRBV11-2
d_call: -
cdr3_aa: CASSKDGGTEDNEQFF

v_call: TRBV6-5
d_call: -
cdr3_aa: CASSYGPGTRREQFF

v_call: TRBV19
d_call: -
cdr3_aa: CASSTSGLQETQYF

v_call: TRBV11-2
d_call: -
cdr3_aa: CASSLRSGGSYEQYF

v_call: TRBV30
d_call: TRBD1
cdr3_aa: CAWSPSGQTNYGYTF

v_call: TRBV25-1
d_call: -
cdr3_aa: CASSPGARNQPQHF